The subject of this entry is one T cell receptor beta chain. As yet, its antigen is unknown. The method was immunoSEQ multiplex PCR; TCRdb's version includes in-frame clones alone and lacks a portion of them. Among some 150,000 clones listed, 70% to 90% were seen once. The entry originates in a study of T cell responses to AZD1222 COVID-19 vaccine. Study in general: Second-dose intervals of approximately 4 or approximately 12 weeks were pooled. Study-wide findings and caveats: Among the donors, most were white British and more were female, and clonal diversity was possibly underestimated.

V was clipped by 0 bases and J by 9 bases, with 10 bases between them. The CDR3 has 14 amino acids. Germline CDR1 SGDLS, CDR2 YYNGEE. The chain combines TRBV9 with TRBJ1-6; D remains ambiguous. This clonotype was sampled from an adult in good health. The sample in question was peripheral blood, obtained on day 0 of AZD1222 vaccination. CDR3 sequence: CASSVDQARSPLHF. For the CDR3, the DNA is TGTGCCAGCAGCGTAGATCAGGCCCGTTCACCCCTCCACTTT.